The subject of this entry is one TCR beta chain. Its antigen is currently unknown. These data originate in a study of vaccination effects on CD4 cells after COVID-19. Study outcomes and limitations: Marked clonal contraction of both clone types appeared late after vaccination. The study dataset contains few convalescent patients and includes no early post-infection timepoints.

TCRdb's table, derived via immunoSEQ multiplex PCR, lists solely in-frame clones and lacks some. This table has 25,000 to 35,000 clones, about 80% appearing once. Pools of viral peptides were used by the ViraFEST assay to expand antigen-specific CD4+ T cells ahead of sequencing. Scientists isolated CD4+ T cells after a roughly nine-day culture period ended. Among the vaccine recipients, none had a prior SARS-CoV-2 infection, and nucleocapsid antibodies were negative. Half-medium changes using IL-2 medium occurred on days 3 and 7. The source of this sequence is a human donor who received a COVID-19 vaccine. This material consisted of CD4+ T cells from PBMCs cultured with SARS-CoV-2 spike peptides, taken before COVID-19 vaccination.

The CDR3 loop is CASSTFRGPSTDTQYF. For the CDR3, the DNA is TGTGCCAGTAGTACCTTTCGGGGACCGAGCACAGATACGCAGTATTTT. This chain connects TRBV19 to TRBJ2-3; D tentatively fits TRBD1 or TRBD2 (5 bases each). From germline, CDR1 is LNHDA and CDR2 SQIVND (reference sequence). The CDR3 length is 16 residues. V gave up 4 bases and J gave up 0 bases, with 14 bases separating them.